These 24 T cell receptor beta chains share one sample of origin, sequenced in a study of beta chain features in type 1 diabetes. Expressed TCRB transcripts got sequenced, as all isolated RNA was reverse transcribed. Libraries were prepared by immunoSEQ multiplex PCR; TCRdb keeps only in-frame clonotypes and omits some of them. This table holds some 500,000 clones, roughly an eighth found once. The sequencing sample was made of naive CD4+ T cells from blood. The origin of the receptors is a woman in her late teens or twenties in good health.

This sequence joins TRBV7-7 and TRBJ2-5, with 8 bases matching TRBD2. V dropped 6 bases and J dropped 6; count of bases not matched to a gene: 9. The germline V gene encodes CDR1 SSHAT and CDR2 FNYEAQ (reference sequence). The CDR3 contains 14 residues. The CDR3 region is CASSPGGPLKTQYF. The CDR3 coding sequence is TGTGCCAGCAGTCCGGGGGGGCCTTTAAAGACCCAGTACTTC.

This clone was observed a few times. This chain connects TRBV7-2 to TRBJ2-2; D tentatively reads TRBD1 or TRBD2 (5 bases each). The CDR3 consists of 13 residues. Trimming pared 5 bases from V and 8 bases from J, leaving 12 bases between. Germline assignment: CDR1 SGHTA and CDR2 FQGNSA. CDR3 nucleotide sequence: TGTGCCAGCAGCCGGGGCGGCGTTGGGGAGCTGTTTTTT. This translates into CASSRGGVGELFF.

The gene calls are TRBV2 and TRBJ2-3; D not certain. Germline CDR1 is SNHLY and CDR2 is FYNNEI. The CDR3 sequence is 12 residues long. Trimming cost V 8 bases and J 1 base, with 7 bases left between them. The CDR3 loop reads CASGARTDTQYF. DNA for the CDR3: TGTGCCAGCGGAGCTCGCACAGATACGCAGTATTTT.

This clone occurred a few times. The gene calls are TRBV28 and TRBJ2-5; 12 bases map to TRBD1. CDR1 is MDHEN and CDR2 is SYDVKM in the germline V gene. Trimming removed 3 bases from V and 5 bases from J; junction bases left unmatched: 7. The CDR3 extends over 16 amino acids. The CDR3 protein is CASSFGTGGATETQYF. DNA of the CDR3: TGTGCCAGCAGTTTCGGGACAGGGGGCGCGACGGAGACCCAGTACTTC. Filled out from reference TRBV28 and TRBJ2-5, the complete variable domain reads DVKVTQSSRYLVKRTGEKVFLECVQDMDHENMFWYRQDPGLGLRLIYFSYDVKMKEKGDIPEGYSVSREKKERFSLILESASTNQTSMYLCASSFGTGGATETQYFGPGTRLLVL.

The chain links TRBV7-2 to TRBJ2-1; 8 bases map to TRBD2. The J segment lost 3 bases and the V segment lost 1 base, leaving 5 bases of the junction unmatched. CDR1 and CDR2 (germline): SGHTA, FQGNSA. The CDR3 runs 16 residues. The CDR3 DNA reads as TGTGCCAGCAGCTTAGTTAGCGGGGCGTTCTACAATGAGCAGTTCTTC. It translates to CASSLVSGAFYNEQFF.

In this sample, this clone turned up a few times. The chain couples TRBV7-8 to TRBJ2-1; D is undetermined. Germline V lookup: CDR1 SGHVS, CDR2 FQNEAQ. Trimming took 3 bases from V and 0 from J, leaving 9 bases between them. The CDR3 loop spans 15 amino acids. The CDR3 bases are TGTGCCAGCAGCTTCGGCCTGAGCTCCTACAATGAGCAGTTCTTC. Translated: CASSFGLSSYNEQFF.

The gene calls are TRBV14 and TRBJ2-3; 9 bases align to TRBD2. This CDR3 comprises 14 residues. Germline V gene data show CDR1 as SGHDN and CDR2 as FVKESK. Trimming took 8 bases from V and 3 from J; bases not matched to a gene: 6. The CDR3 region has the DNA TGTGCCAGCCTGAATAGCGGGGGTACAGATACGCAGTATTTT. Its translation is CASLNSGGTDTQYF.

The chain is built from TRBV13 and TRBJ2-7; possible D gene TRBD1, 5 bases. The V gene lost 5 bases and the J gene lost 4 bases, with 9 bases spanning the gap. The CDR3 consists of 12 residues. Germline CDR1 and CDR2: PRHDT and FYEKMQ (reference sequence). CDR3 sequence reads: CASSGHLYEQYF. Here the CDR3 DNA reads TGTGCCAGCAGCGGACACCTATACGAGCAGTACTTC.

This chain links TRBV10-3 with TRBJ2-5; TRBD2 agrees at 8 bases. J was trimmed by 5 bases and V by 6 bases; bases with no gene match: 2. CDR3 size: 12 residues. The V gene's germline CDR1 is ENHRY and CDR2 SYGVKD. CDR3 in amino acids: CAISTSGETQYF. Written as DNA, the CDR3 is TGTGCCATCAGCACTAGCGGCGAGACCCAGTACTTC.

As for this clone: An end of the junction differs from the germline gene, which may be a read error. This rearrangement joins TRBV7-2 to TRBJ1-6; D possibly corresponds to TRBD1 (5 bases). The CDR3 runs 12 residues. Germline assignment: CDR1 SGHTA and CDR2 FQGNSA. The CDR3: CASSLDGAPFRF. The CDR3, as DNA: TGTGCCAGCAGCTTAGATGGGGCCCCATTTCGCTTT.

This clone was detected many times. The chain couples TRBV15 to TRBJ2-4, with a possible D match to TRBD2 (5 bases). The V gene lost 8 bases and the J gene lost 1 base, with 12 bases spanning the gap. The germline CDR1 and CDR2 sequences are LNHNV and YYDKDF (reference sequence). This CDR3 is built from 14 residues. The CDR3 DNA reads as TGTGCCACCCGTCCCGGGGATGCCAAAAACATTCAGTACTTC. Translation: CATRPGDAKNIQYF.

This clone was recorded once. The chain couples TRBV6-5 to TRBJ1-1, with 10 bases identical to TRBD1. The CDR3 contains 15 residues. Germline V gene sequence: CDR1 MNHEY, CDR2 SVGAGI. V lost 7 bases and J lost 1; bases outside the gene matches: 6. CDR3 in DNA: TGTGCCAGCATGCGACAGGGGGCTGGGAACACTGAAGCTTTCTTT. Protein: CASMRQGAGNTEAFF.

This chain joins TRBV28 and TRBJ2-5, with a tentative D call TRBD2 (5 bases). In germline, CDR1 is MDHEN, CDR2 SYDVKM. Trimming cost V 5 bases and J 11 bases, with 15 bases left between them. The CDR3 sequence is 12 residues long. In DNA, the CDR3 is TGTGCCAGCAGTCCCCTTGGACTGCCGCAGTACTTC. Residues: CASSPLGLPQYF.

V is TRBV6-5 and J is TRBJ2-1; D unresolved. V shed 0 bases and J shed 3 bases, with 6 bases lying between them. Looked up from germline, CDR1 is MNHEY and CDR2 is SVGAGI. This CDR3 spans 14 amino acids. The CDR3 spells CASSYSMDYNEQFF. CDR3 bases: TGTGCCAGCAGTTACTCGATGGACTACAATGAGCAGTTCTTC.

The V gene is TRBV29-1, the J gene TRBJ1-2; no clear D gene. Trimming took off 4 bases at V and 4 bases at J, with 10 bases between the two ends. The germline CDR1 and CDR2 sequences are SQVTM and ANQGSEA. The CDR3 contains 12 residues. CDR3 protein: CSVGSGSYGYTF. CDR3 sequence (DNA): TGCAGCGTTGGTTCGGGTAGCTATGGCTACACCTTC.

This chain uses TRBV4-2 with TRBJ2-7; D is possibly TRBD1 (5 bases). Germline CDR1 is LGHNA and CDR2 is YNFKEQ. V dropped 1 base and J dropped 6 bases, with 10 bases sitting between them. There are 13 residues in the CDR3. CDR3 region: CASSQVAQGEQYF. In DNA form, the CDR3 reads TGTGCCAGCAGCCAAGTTGCGCAGGGCGAGCAGTACTTC.

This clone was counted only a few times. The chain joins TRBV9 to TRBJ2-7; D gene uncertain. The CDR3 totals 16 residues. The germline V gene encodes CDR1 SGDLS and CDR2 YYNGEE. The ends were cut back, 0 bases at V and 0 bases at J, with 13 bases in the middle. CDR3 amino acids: CASSVDGRVSSYEQYF. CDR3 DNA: TGTGCCAGCAGCGTAGACGGCCGGGTGAGCTCCTACGAGCAGTACTTC.

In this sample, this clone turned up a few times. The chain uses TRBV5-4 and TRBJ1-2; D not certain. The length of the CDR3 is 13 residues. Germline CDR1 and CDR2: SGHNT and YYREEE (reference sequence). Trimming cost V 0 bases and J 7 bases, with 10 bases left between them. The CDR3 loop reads CASSLVGYGGYTF. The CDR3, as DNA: TGTGCCAGCAGCTTGGTAGGGTATGGTGGCTACACCTTC.

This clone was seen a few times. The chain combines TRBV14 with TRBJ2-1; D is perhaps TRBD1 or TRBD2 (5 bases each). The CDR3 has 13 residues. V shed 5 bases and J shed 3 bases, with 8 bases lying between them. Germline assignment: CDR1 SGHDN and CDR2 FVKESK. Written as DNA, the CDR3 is TGTGCCAGCAGCGTGGGGGTCTACAATGAGCAGTTCTTC. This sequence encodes CASSVGVYNEQFF.

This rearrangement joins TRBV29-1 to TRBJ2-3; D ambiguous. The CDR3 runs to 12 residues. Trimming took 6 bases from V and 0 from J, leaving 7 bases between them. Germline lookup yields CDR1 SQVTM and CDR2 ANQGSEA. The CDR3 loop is CSVTTSTDTQYF. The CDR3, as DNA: TGCAGCGTAACGACTAGCACAGATACGCAGTATTTT.

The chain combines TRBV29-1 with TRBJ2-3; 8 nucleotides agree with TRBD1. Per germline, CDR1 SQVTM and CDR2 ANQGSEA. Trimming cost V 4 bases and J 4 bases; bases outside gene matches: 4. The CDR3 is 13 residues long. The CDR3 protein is CSVAGGVADTQYF. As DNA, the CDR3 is TGCAGCGTTGCAGGGGGCGTTGCAGATACGCAGTATTTT.

For the CDR3, the DNA is TGCGCCAGCAGCCAGGTCCTCAGGGAAAAACTGTTTTTT. Amino acid sequence: CASSQVLREKLFF. The V gene is TRBV4-1, the J gene TRBJ1-4; D is uncertain. Germline assignment: CDR1 MGHRA and CDR2 YSYEKL. The CDR3 has 13 residues. V lost 3 bases and J lost 8, with 10 bases in between.

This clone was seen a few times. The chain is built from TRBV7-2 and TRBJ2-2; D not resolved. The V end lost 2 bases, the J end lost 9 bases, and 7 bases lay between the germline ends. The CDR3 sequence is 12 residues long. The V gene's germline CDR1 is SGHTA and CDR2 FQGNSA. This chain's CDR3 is CASSLYGRELFF. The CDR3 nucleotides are TGTGCCAGCAGCTTATACGGAAGGGAGCTGTTTTTT.

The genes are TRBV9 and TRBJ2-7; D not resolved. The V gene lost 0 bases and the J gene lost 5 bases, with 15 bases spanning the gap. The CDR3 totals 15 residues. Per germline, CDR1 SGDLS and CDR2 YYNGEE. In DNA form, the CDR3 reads TGTGCCAGCAGCGTAGCCAATTCAGGATATGACGAGCAGTACTTC. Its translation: CASSVANSGYDEQYF.